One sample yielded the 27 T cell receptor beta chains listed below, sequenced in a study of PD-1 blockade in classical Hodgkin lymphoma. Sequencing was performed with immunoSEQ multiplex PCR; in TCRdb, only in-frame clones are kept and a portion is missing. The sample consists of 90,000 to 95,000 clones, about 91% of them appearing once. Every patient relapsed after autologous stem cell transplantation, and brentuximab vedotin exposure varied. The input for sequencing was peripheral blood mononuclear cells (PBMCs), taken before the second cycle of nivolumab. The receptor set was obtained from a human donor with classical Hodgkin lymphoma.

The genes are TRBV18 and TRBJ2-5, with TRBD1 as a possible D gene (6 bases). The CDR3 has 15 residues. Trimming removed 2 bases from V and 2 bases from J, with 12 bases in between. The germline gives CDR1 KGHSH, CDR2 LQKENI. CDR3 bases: TGTGCCAGCTCACCAACCGGGACACGGCAAGAGACCCAGTACTTC. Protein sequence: CASSPTGTRQETQYF.

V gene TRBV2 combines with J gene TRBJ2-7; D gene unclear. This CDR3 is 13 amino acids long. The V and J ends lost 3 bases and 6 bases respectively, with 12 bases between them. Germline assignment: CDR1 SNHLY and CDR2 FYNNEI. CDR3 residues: CASSDMVESEQYF. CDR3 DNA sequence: TGTGCCAGCAGTGATATGGTCGAGAGCGAGCAGTACTTC.

The CDR3 nucleotides read TGTGCCAGCAGTGATCCGGGAAATCAGCCCCAGCATTTT. Protein product: CASSDPGNQPQHF. The V and J genes are TRBV6-1 and TRBJ1-5; unclear D gene. Germline V lookup: CDR1 MNHNS, CDR2 SASEGT. V was shortened by 3 bases and J by 4 bases, with 7 bases between the two germline ends. This CDR3 has 13 residues.

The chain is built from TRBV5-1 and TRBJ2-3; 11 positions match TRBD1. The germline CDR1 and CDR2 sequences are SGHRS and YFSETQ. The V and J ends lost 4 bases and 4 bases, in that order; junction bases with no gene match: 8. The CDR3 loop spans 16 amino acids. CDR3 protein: CASSPVDRGRADTQYF. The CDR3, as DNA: TGCGCCAGCAGCCCAGTGGACAGGGGGCGCGCAGATACGCAGTATTTT.

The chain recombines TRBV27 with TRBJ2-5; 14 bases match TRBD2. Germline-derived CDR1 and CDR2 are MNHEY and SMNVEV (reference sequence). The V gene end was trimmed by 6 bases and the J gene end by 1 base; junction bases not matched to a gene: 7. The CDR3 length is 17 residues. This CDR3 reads CASRRLAGGGPQETQYF. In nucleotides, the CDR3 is TGTGCCAGCAGGAGACTAGCGGGAGGGGGACCCCAAGAGACCCAGTACTTC.

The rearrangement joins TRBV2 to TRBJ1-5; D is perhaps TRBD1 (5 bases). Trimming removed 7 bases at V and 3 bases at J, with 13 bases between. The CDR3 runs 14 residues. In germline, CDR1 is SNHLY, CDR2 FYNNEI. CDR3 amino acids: CASKFRVDNQPQHF. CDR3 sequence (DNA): TGTGCCAGCAAGTTCAGGGTCGACAATCAGCCCCAGCATTTT. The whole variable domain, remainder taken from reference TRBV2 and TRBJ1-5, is EPEVTQTPSHQVTQMGQEVILRCVPISNHLYFYWYRQILGQKVEFLVSFYNNEISEKSEIFDDQFSVERPDGSNFTLKIRSTKLEDSAMYFCASKFRVDNQPQHFGDGTRLSIL.

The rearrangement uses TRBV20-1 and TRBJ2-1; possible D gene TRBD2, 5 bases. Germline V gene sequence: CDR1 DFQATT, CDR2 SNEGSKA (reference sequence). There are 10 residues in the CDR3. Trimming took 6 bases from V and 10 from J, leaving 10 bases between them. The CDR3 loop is CSALDLEQFF. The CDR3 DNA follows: TGCAGTGCATTGGACTTGGAGCAGTTCTTC.

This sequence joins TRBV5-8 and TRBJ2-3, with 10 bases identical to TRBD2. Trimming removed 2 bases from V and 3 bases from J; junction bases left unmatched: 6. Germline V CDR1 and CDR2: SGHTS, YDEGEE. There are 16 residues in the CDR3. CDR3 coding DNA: TGTGCCAGCAGCTTTGGTGGGACTAGCGTTACAGATACGCAGTATTTT. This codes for CASSFGGTSVTDTQYF.

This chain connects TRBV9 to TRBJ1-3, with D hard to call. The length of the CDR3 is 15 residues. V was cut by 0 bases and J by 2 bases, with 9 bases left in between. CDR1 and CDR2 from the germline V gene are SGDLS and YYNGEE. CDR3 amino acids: CASSVEAGTGNTIYF. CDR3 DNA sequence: TGTGCCAGCAGCGTAGAGGCTGGAACTGGAAACACCATATATTTT.

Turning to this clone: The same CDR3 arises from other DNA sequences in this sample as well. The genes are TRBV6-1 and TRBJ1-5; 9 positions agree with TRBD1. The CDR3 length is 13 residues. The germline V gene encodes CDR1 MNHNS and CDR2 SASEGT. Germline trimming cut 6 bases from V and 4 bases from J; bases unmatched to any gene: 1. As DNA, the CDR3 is TGTGCCAGCAGGACAGGGGGTAATCAGCCCCAGCATTTT. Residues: CASRTGGNQPQHF.

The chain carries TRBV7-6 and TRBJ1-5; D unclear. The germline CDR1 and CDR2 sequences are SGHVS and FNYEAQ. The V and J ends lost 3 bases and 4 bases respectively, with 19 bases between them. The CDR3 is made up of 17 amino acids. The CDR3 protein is CASSFNLRSRPNQPQHF. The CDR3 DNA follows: TGTGCCAGCAGCTTCAACCTAAGGAGTAGGCCTAATCAGCCCCAGCATTTT.

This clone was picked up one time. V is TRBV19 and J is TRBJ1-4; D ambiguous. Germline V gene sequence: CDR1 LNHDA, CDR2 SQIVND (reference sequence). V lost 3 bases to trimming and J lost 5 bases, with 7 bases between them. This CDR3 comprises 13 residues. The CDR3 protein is CASSMKRNEKLFF. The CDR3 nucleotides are TGTGCCAGTAGTATGAAGAGAAATGAAAAACTGTTTTTT. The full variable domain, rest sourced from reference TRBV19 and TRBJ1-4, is DGGITQSPKYLFRKEGQNVTLSCEQNLNHDAMYWYRQDPGQGLRLIYYSQIVNDFQKGDIAEGYSVSREKKESFPLTVTSAQKNPTAFYLCASSMKRNEKLFFGSGTQLSVL.

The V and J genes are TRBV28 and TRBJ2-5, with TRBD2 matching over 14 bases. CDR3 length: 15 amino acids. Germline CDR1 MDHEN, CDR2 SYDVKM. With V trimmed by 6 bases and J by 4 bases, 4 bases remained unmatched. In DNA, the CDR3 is TGTGCCAGCAGCTTGGGACTAGCGGGAGTAGAGACCCAGTACTTC. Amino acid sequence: CASSLGLAGVETQYF.

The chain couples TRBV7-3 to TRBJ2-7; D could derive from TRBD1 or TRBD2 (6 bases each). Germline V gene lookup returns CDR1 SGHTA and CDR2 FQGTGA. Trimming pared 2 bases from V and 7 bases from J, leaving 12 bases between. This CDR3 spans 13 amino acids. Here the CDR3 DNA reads TGTGCCAGCAGCTTACCGGGGGCTGGAGAGCAGTACTTC. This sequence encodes CASSLPGAGEQYF.

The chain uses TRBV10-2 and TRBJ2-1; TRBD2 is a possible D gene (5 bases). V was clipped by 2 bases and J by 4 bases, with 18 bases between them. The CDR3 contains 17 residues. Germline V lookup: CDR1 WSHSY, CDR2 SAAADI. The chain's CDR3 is CASSEVLDFALYNEQFF. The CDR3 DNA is TGCGCCAGCAGTGAGGTACTGGACTTCGCTCTTTACAATGAGCAGTTCTTC.

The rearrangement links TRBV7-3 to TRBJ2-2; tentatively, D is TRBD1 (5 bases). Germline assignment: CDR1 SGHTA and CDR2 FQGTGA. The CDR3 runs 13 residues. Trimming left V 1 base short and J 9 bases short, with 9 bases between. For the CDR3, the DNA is TGTGCCAGCAGCTTAATGGTGGGGCGGGAGCTGTTTTTT. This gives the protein CASSLMVGRELFF. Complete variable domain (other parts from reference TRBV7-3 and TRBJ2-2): GAGVSQTPSNKVTEKGKYVELRCDPISGHTALYWYRQSLGQGPEFLIYFQGTGAADDSGLPNDRFFAVRPEGSVSTLKIQRTERGDSAVYLCASSLMVGRELFFGEGSRLTVL.

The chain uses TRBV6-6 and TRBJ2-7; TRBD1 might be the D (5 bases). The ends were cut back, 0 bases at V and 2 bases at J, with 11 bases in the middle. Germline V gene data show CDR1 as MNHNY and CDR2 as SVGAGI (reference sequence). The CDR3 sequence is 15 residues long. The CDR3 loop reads CASSYSGRAAYEQYF. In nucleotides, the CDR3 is TGTGCCAGCAGTTACTCCGGCAGGGCTGCCTACGAGCAGTACTTC.

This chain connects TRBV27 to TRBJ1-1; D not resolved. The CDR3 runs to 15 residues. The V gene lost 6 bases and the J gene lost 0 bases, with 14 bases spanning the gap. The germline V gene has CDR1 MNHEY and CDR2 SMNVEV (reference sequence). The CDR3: CASRLQPEMNTEAFF. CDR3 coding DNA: TGTGCCAGCAGGCTTCAACCTGAGATGAACACTGAAGCTTTCTTT.

CDR3 protein: CASRDFPNEKLFF. DNA for the CDR3: TGTGCCAGCCGGGATTTCCCTAATGAAAAACTGTTTTTT. This chain links TRBV6-5 with TRBJ1-4; D not certain. There are 13 residues in the CDR3. Germline lookup yields CDR1 MNHEY and CDR2 SVGAGI. V lost 8 bases and J 3 bases, leaving 10 bases between the germline ends.

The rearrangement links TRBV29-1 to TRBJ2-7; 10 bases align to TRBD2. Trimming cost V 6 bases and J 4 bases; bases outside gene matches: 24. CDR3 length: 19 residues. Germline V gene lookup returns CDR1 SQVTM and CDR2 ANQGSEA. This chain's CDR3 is CSVATTVSGRGYRPYEQYF. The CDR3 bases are TGCAGCGTAGCCACCACAGTGAGCGGGAGGGGGTATCGACCTTACGAGCAGTACTTC.

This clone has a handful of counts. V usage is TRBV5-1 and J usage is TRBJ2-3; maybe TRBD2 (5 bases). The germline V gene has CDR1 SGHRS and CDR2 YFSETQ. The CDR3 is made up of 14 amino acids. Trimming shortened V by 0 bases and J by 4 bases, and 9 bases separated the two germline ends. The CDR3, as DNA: TGCGCCAGCAGCTTGGGGTCGGGGTCAGATACGCAGTATTTT. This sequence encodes CASSLGSGSDTQYF.

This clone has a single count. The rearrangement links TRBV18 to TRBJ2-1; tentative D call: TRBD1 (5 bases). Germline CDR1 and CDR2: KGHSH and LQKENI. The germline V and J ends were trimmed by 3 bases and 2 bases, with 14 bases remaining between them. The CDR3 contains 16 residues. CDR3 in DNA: TGTGCCAGCTCACCGAACCGACAGATCGCCTACAATGAGCAGTTCTTC. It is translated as CASSPNRQIAYNEQFF.

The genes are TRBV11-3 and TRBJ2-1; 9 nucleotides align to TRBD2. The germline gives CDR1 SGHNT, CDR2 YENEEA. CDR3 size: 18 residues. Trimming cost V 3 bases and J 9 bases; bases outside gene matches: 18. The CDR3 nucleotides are TGTGCCAGCAGCTTCGGGAAAAGCGGGAGGAACTACATTAGTGAGCAGTTCTTC. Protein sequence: CASSFGKSGRNYISEQFF. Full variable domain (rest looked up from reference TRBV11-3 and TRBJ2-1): EAGVVQSPRYKIIEKKQPVAFWCNPISGHNTLYWYLQNLGQGPELLIRYENEEAVDDSQLPKDRFSAERLKGVDSTLKIQPAELGDSAVYLCASSFGKSGRNYISEQFFGPGTRLTVL.

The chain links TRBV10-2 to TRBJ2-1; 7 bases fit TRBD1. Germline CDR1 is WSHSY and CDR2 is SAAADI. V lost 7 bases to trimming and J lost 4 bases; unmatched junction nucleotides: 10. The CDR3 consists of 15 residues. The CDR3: CASNPTGYGYNEQFF. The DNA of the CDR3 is TGCGCCAGCAACCCGACAGGGTATGGGTACAATGAGCAGTTCTTC.

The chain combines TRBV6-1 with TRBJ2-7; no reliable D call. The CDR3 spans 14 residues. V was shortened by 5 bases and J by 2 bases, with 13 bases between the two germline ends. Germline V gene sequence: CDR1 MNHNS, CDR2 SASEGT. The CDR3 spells CASSKAIGTYEQYF. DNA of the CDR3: TGTGCCAGCAGTAAGGCTATTGGAACCTACGAGCAGTACTTC.

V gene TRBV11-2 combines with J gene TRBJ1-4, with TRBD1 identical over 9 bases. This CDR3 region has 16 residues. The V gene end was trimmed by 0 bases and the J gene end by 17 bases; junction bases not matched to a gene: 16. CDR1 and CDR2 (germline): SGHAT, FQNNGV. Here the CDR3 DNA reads TGTGCCAGCAGCTTAGATCGTATGGGACAGGGAACCGTCTCCTTTTTT. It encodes CASSLDRMGQGTVSFF.

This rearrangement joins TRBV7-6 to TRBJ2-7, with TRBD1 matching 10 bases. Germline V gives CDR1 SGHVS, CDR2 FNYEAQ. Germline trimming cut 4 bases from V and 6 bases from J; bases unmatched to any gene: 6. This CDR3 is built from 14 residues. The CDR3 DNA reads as TGTGCCAGCAGCTCTACCGGGACAGGGGTCGAGCAGTACTTC. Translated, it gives CASSSTGTGVEQYF.